These T cell receptor beta chains were read from a single sample in a study of metastatic and nonmetastatic thyroid tumors. TCRdb reanalyzed the PCR reads via MiXCR. The sample lists about 16,000 clones, roughly a quarter occurring once. Input material: blood. The receptors were gathered from a male donor with papillary thyroid cancer or a benign thyroid nodule (not recorded which). Some clones in this sample may be carry-over from other donors' samples. Both conserved end residues are part of each CDR3. D genes are given only for firm matches. Clone size appears in some rows only: once, few, many, or a class for an expanded clone.

TRBD1	many	TRBV6-4	TRBJ2-2	CASRRTGTGELFF	TGTGCCAGCAGGAGGACAGGGACCGGGGAGCTGTTTTTT
NA	NA	TRBV11-3	TRBJ2-2	CASSLRGMNGELFF	TGTGCCAGCAGCTTGAGGGGCATGAACGGGGAGCTGTTTTTT
TRBD1	NA	TRBV6-1	TRBJ1-1	CASRTHRGPTNTEAFF	TGTGCCAGCAGGACCCACAGGGGGCCCACGAACACTGAAGCTTTCTTT
TRBD1	few	TRBV6-5	TRBJ1-2	CASSYSGGVNYGYTF	TGTGCCAGCAGTTATTCAGGGGGCGTAAACTATGGCTACACCTTC
NA	few	TRBV6-6	TRBJ1-5	CASSYRDGRNQPQHF	TGTGCCAGCAGTTACAGGGATGGGCGCAATCAGCCCCAGCATTTT
TRBD1	many	TRBV25-1	TRBJ2-5	CASSEYGAKQGVRTQYF	TGTGCCAGCAGTGAATATGGGGCAAAACAGGGGGTGAGGACCCAGTACTTC
NA	NA	TRBV20-1	TRBJ1-6	CSARTIWDNSPLHF	TGCAGTGCTAGAACTATTTGGGATAATTCACCCCTCCACTTT
NA	NA	TRBV7-6	TRBJ1-6	CASSAATGGNSPLHF	TGTGCCAGCAGCGCGGCGACAGGCGGGAATTCACCCCTCCACTTT
TRBD2	many	TRBV20-1	TRBJ2-3	CSAPGLAGRTDTQYF	TGCAGTGCTCCTGGGCTAGCGGGAAGGACAGATACGCAGTATTTT
NA	NA	TRBV3-1	TRBJ1-2	CASSQAQLTGTGYTF	TGTGCCAGCAGCCAAGCCCAGCTGACAGGCACTGGCTACACCTTC
TRBD1	NA	TRBV6-4	TRBJ2-3	CASSDDRGHTGTQYF	TGTGCCAGCAGTGACGACAGGGGTCACACAGGTACGCAGTATTTT